Sequencing of this TCR beta chain was carried out in a study of blood T cells in healthy people across ages. Using a J-beta primer mix together with a sample-barcoded 5' primer, a second PCR was run for about 7 to 12 cycles. Per sample, CDR3-containing paired-end reads numbered at least 2.5 million. MiXCR was run by TCRdb on the 5' RACE reads, yielding one entry per CDR3 protein. Among 550,000 to 750,000 distinct CDR3 sequences listed, about 21% were seen once. Concerning this clonotype: Its antigen remains unidentified.

The CDR3 totals 15 residues. V was clipped by 6 bases and J by 5 bases; unmatched bases: 6. Study outcomes and limitations: Older age coincided with a roughly linear decline in TCR beta diversity per million T cells. Underestimates were what the diversity estimates from one million T cells were considered to be.

The chain recombines TRBV12-3 or TRBV12-4 with TRBJ2-5; 13 bases are a match to TRBD2. The clonotype was recovered from a man in his sixties or seventies in good health. Sequencing input: blood. In DNA, the CDR3 is TGTGCCAGCAGCAGGACTAGCGGGGGCGGCGAGACCCAGTACTTC. Translated, it gives CASSRTSGGGETQYF.